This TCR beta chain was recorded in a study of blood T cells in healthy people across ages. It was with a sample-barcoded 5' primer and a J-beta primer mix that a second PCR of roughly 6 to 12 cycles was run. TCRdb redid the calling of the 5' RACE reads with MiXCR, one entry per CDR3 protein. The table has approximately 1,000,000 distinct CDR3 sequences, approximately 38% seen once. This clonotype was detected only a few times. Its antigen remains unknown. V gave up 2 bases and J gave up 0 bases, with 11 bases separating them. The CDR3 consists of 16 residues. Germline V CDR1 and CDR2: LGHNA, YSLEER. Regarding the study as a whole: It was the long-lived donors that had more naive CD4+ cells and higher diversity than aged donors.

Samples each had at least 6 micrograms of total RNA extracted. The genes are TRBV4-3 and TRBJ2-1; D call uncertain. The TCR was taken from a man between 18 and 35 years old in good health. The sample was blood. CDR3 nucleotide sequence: TGCGCCAGCAGCCAATTTAGCCGGAGCTCCTACAATGAGCAGTTCTTC. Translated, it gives CASSQFSRSSYNEQFF.